These 10 T cell receptor beta chains came from one sample sequenced in a study of T cell responses to AZD1222 COVID-19 vaccine. Libraries were prepared by immunoSEQ multiplex PCR; TCRdb keeps only in-frame clonotypes and omits some of them. The table shows approximately 140,000 clones, with about 89% occurring only once. Sequencing used peripheral blood, obtained on day 0 of AZD1222 vaccination. The receptors originated from an adult in good health.

V is TRBV10-3 and J is TRBJ1-4, with TRBD1 as a possible D gene (5 bases). The CDR3 runs 14 residues. CDR1 and CDR2 from the germline V gene are ENHRY and SYGVKD. Trimming removed 4 bases at V and 3 bases at J, with 9 bases between. The CDR3 loop is CAISGDGPNEKLFF. CDR3 coding DNA: TGTGCCATCAGTGGGGACGGACCTAATGAAAAACTGTTTTTT.

J is TRBJ2-1 and V is TRBV12-3 or TRBV12-4, with 7 bases aligning to TRBD1. CDR3 size: 13 residues. With V trimmed by 3 bases and J by 7 bases, 3 bases remained unmatched. Here the CDR3 reads CASSLFRGNEQFF. The CDR3 bases are TGTGCCAGCAGTTTGTTCAGGGGGAATGAGCAGTTCTTC.

To note about this clone: The same CDR3 is also encoded by other DNA sequences in this sample. This chain links TRBV11-3 with TRBJ1-2, with D maybe TRBD1 (6 bases). The CDR3 contains 19 residues. The germline gives CDR1 SGHNT, CDR2 YENEEA. V shed 0 bases and J shed 7 bases, with 27 bases lying between them. CDR3 in DNA: TGTGCCAGCAGCTTAGATCGAGGAGGGGACACAGCTCTCCTTGGTGGCTACACCTTC. It encodes CASSLDRGGDTALLGGYTF.

The V and J genes are TRBV5-4 and TRBJ2-1; TRBD2 agrees at 7 bases. This CDR3 spans 15 amino acids. In germline, CDR1 is SGHNT, CDR2 YYREEE (reference sequence). Unmatched junction bases numbered 9, after V lost 5 bases and J lost 4 bases. The CDR3, as DNA: TGTGCCAGCAGTTTCGGACTAGGTCGTTACAATGAGCAGTTCTTC. This encodes CASSFGLGRYNEQFF.

The sample holds one count of this clone. This chain uses TRBV7-2 with TRBJ2-3, with TRBD2 matching 15 bases. This CDR3 has 13 residues. Germline V gene sequence: CDR1 SGHTA, CDR2 FQGNSA. The junction had 1 base not matched to a gene; V was cut back by 4 bases and J by 11 bases. In DNA, the CDR3 is TGTGCCAGCAGCTGGACTAGCGGGAGGGGGCAGTATTTT. Encoded protein: CASSWTSGRGQYF.

This rearrangement joins TRBV11-2 to TRBJ2-7, with TRBD2 matching 11 bases. Germline assignment: CDR1 SGHAT and CDR2 FQNNGV. With 2 bases clipped from V and 5 bases from J, the junction kept 8 bases outside the gene matches. CDR3 length: 16 residues. The CDR3 coding sequence is TGTGCCAGCAGCTTAATTTCTACTAGCGGGAGACACGAGCAGTACTTC. This gives the protein CASSLISTSGRHEQYF. Full variable domain (remainder filled in from reference TRBV11-2 and TRBJ2-7): EAGVAQSPRYKIIEKRQSVAFWCNPISGHATLYWYQQILGQGPKLLIQFQNNGVVDDSQLPKDRFSAERLKGVDSTLKIQPAKLEDSAVYLCASSLISTSGRHEQYFGPGTRLTVT.

The chain has TRBV4-2 and TRBJ2-3; no clear D. The CDR3 loop spans 15 amino acids. Per germline, CDR1 LGHNA and CDR2 YNFKEQ. V was pared by 2 bases and J by 2 bases, with 11 bases between. The CDR3 nucleotides are TGTGCCAGCAGCCAAAAGGGCGAGCTCACAGATACGCAGTATTTT. It encodes CASSQKGELTDTQYF.

The chain joins TRBV11-2 to TRBJ1-1; 9 positions match TRBD1. CDR1 and CDR2 from the germline V gene are SGHAT and FQNNGV. CDR3 length: 16 amino acids. V gave up 4 bases and J gave up 1 base; unmatched junction bases: 7. CDR3 nucleotides: TGTGCCAGCAGCTCACAGGGGGCAGTGGGGAACACTGAAGCTTTCTTT. The encoded protein is CASSSQGAVGNTEAFF. Based on the CDR3 plus reference TRBV11-2 and TRBJ1-1, the full variable domain is EAGVAQSPRYKIIEKRQSVAFWCNPISGHATLYWYQQILGQGPKLLIQFQNNGVVDDSQLPKDRFSAERLKGVDSTLKIQPAKLEDSAVYLCASSSQGAVGNTEAFFGQGTRLTVV.

The chain carries TRBV5-1 and TRBJ1-4; possible D gene TRBD1, 6 bases. V was shortened by 4 bases and J by 8 bases, with 15 bases between the two germline ends. The CDR3 length is 14 residues. Germline V gene data show CDR1 as SGHRS and CDR2 as YFSETQ. This CDR3 reads CASSLGRQDEKLFF. CDR3 nucleotides: TGCGCCAGCAGCCTGGGAAGACAGGACGAAAAACTGTTTTTT.

The rearrangement uses TRBV6-2 or TRBV6-3 and TRBJ2-3; D call uncertain. Germline loops: CDR1 MNHEY, CDR2 SVGEGT. Trimming cost V 5 bases and J 3 bases, with 6 bases left between them. CDR3 size: 12 residues. The DNA for the CDR3 is TGTGCCAGCAGTCAGTTGACAGATACGCAGTATTTT. Translated, it gives CASSQLTDTQYF.